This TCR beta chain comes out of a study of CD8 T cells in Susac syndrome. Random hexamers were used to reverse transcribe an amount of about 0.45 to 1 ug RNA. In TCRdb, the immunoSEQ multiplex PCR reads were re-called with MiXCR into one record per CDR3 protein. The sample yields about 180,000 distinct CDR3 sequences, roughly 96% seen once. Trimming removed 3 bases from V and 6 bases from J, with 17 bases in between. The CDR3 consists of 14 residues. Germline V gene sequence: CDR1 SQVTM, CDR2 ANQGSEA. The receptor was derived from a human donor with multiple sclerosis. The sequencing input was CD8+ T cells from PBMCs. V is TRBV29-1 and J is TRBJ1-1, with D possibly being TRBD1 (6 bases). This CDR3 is CSVDPTGMGPEAFF. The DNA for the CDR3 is TGCAGCGTTGACCCCACAGGGATGGGCCCTGAAGCTTTCTTT. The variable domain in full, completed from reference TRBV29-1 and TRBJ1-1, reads SAVISQKPSRDICQRGTSLTIQCQVDSQVTMMFWYRQQPGQSLTLIATANQGSEATYESGFVIDKFPISRPNLTFSTLTVSNMSPEDSSIYLCSVDPTGMGPEAFFGQGTRLTVV.